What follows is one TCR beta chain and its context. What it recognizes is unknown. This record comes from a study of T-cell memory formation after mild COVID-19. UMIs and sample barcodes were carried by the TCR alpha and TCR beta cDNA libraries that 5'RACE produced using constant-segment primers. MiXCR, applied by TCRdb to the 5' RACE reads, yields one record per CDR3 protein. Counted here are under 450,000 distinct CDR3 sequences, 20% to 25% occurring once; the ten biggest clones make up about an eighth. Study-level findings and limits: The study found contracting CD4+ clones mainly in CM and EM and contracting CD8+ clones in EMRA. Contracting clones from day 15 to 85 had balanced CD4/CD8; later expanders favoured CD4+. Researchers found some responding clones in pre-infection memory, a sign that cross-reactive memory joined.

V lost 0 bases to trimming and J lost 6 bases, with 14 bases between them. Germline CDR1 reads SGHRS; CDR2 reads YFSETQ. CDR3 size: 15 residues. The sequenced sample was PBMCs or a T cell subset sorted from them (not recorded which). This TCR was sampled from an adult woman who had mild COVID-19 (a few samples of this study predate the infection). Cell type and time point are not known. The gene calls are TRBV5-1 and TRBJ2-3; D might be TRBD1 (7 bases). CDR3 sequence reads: CASSLVPGGMDTQYF. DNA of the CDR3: TGCGCCAGCAGCTTGGTTCCAGGGGGGATGGATACGCAGTATTTT. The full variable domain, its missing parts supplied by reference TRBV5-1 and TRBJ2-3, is KAGVTQTPRYLIKTRGQQVTLSCSPISGHRSVSWYQQTPGQGLQFLFEYFSETQRNKGNFPGRFSGRQFSNSRSEMNVSTLELGDSALYLCASSLVPGGMDTQYFGPGTRLTVL.